The rows below give T cell receptor beta chains drawn from one sample of a study of control samples from healthy donors and cancer patients. Measured with immunoSEQ multiplex PCR; TCRdb has only the in-frame clones, and not every one. The sample has about 92,000 clones; roughly four fifths are singletons. The sample taken for sequencing was blood. Source of these receptors: a woman in her sixties or seventies in good health. Both conserved end residues are part of each CDR3. The order of the fields is V gene, D gene, clone size, J gene, CDR3 DNA, CDR3 protein. A D gene is named only where the DNA matches it firmly. The size of a clone is reported for some rows only, either as once, few or many, or as a class for expanded clones.

v_call: TRBV28; d_call: -; clone_size: -; j_call: TRBJ2-1; cdr3_nt: TGTGCCAGCAGAAAACTGGACAATGAGCAGTTCTTC; cdr3_aa: CASRKLDNEQFF
v_call: TRBV27; d_call: -; clone_size: -; j_call: TRBJ2-7; cdr3_nt: TGTGCCAGCAGTTTCTCTAGGCCCTACGAGCAGTACTTC; cdr3_aa: CASSFSRPYEQYF
v_call: TRBV2; d_call: -; clone_size: -; j_call: TRBJ1-3; cdr3_nt: TGTGCCAGCAACCAGTTAGGGGGGGCTGGAAACACCATATATTTT; cdr3_aa: CASNQLGGAGNTIYF
v_call: TRBV6-6; d_call: TRBD1; clone_size: -; j_call: TRBJ2-5; cdr3_nt: TGTGCCAGCAGTTACCCGACAGGGGGCATGGAGACCCAGTACTTC; cdr3_aa: CASSYPTGGMETQYF
v_call: TRBV7-2; d_call: -; clone_size: -; j_call: TRBJ1-1; cdr3_nt: TGTGCCAGCAGCTTAGGATTGCGGGTCACTGAAGCTTTCTTT; cdr3_aa: CASSLGLRVTEAFF
v_call: TRBV6-5; d_call: -; clone_size: -; j_call: TRBJ2-1; cdr3_nt: TGTGCCAGCTGTTCGAACTGGGGGGAGTTCGGCGAGCAGTTCTTC; cdr3_aa: CASCSNWGEFGEQFF
v_call: TRBV7-9; d_call: TRBD2; clone_size: once; j_call: TRBJ2-3; cdr3_nt: TGTGCCAGCAGCTTAGGTAGCGGGGTCACAGATACGCAGTATTTT; cdr3_aa: CASSLGSGVTDTQYF
v_call: TRBV7-6; d_call: -; clone_size: -; j_call: TRBJ2-7; cdr3_nt: TGTGCCAGCAGCCCAGGAGGGGGTTCCTCCTACGAGCAGTACTTC; cdr3_aa: CASSPGGGSSYEQYF
v_call: TRBV10-2; d_call: TRBD2; clone_size: -; j_call: TRBJ2-1; cdr3_nt: TGCGCCAGCGGGACTAGCGGGACCTTGGGAAATGAGCAGTTCTTC; cdr3_aa: CASGTSGTLGNEQFF
v_call: TRBV20-1; d_call: -; clone_size: -; j_call: TRBJ1-2; cdr3_nt: TGCAGTGCGACTACAGGGTATGGCTACACCTTC; cdr3_aa: CSATTGYGYTF
v_call: TRBV27; d_call: -; clone_size: once; j_call: TRBJ1-1; cdr3_nt: TGTGCCAGCAGTTTGCGGAGGTGGGGAACTGAAGCTTTCTTT; cdr3_aa: CASSLRRWGTEAFF
v_call: TRBV10-3; d_call: -; clone_size: -; j_call: TRBJ2-7; cdr3_nt: TGTGCCATCAGCGAGAGGGCCTACGAGCAGTACTTC; cdr3_aa: CAISERAYEQYF
v_call: TRBV10-2; d_call: TRBD2; clone_size: -; j_call: TRBJ2-7; cdr3_nt: TGCGCCTCCCGACCGGGGGAGGGAGCATCCTACGAGCAGTACTTC; cdr3_aa: CASRPGEGASYEQYF
v_call: TRBV14; d_call: -; clone_size: -; j_call: TRBJ1-3; cdr3_nt: TGTGCCAGCAGCCAGACACAGGTTCTCACCTCTGGAAACACCATATATTTT; cdr3_aa: CASSQTQVLTSGNTIYF
v_call: TRBV28; d_call: TRBD1; clone_size: few; j_call: TRBJ1-4; cdr3_nt: TGTGCCAGCAGTCCGACAGGGATTTATGAAAAACTGTTTTTT; cdr3_aa: CASSPTGIYEKLFF
v_call: TRBV5-6; d_call: -; clone_size: few; j_call: TRBJ1-1; cdr3_nt: TGTGCCAGCAGCTTGGCTACAGGGCACACTGAAGCTTTCTTT; cdr3_aa: CASSLATGHTEAFF
v_call: TRBV6-5; d_call: -; clone_size: -; j_call: TRBJ2-7; cdr3_nt: TGTGCCAGCAGTTACTCGAAGGGGCGGGTCGACGAGCAGTACTTC; cdr3_aa: CASSYSKGRVDEQYF
v_call: TRBV24-1; d_call: -; clone_size: -; j_call: TRBJ1-2; cdr3_nt: TGTGCCACCAGTGATTTGAAATATGGCTACACCTTC; cdr3_aa: CATSDLKYGYTF
v_call: TRBV6-2/TRBV6-3; d_call: -; clone_size: -; j_call: TRBJ2-3; cdr3_nt: TGTGCCAGCAGTCATCTGGCGGATACGCAGTATTTT; cdr3_aa: CASSHLADTQYF
v_call: TRBV5-4; d_call: -; clone_size: once; j_call: TRBJ1-5; cdr3_nt: TGTGCCAGCAGCTCCCAGGGGATAACTCCAGGGCCCCAGCATTTT; cdr3_aa: CASSSQGITPGPQHF
v_call: TRBV6-5; d_call: TRBD1; clone_size: -; j_call: TRBJ1-6; cdr3_nt: TGTGCCAGCAGTTCTCACAGGGGGCGATCACCCCTCCACTTT; cdr3_aa: CASSSHRGRSPLHF
v_call: TRBV10-1; d_call: TRBD2; clone_size: -; j_call: TRBJ2-1; cdr3_nt: TGCGCCAGCAGCGACTCTGGACTAGCGGAATCCAGGGAGCAGTTCTTC; cdr3_aa: CASSDSGLAESREQFF